This TCR beta chain was sequenced for a study of blood T cells in healthy people across ages. This CDR3 comprises 16 residues. V shed 0 bases and J shed 5 bases, with 11 bases lying between them. Germline V gives CDR1 MGHRA, CDR2 YSYEKL. With a J-beta primer mix and a sample-barcoded 5' primer, a second PCR ran 7 to 11 cycles. Via MiXCR, TCRdb re-called the 5' RACE reads, giving one row per CDR3 protein. The sample has approximately 730,000 distinct CDR3 sequences; roughly 43% are singletons. Sequenced sample: blood. The chain has TRBV4-1 and TRBJ1-6; possible D gene TRBD1, 6 bases. The TCR was taken from an older woman in good health. This chain's CDR3 is CASSQDAGGNNSPLHF. DNA for the CDR3: TGCGCCAGCAGCCAAGATGCCGGGGGCAATAATTCACCCCTCCACTTT.